The TCR beta chain under discussion was sequenced for a study of CD8 T cells in Susac syndrome. General study results and limits: It was acknowledged in the study that its TCR sequencing and HLA analysis involved a relatively small number of individuals.

Comments on this clonotype: Its antigen remains unknown.

Random hexamers were used to reverse transcribe roughly 0.45 to 1 ug of RNA. It was immunoSEQ multiplex PCR that amplified TCR beta CDR3 across 54 Vbeta and 13 Jbeta. From the immunoSEQ multiplex PCR reads, TCRdb called clonotypes with MiXCR, one entry per CDR3 protein. This table holds some 450,000 distinct CDR3 sequences, 75% to 90% found once. The length of the CDR3 is 17 residues. The germline V gene encodes CDR1 SNHLY and CDR2 FYNNEI. V was pared by 0 bases and J by 5 bases, with 10 bases of the junction left unmatched. TEMRA cells were FACS-enriched, unlike CD8+ and CD4+ T cells, which were negatively isolated.

This chain links TRBV2 with TRBJ2-5; 9 bases map to TRBD2. The specimen was CD8+ T cells from PBMCs. The sequence came from a human donor with multiple sclerosis. The CDR3 DNA sequence: TGTGCCAGCAGTGAAGCGCTTCTTAGCGGGAGCGGTGAGACCCAGTACTTC. Residues: CASSEALLSGSGETQYF.